One sample yielded the 2 T cell receptor beta chains listed below, sequenced in a study of T cell responses to AZD1222 COVID-19 vaccine. Measured with immunoSEQ multiplex PCR; TCRdb has only the in-frame clones, and not every one. Of 100,000 to 150,000 clones listed, 70% to 90% are singletons. The sequences come from peripheral blood, collected on day 0 of AZD1222 vaccination. Source of these receptors: an adult in good health.

V gene TRBV19 combines with J gene TRBJ2-4, with 11 positions matching TRBD1. V shed 1 base and J 6 bases; nucleotides not matched to a gene: 2. The CDR3 has 15 residues. CDR1 LNHDA and CDR2 SQIVND come from the germline V gene (reference sequence). CDR3 sequence: CASSIGGQGGNIQYF. The CDR3 DNA sequence: TGTGCCAGTAGTATAGGGGGACAGGGGGGAAACATTCAGTACTTC.

The chain is built from TRBV2 and TRBJ2-5; a possible D gene is TRBD1 (6 bases). V shed 4 bases and J shed 5 bases, with 17 bases lying between them. The CDR3 runs 15 residues. Germline V gives CDR1 SNHLY, CDR2 FYNNEI. CDR3 sequence: CASSGPTGLGETQYF. The CDR3 DNA sequence: TGTGCCAGCAGTGGTCCCACAGGGCTCGGGGAGACCCAGTACTTC.